What follows are 16 T cell receptor beta chains derived from one specimen sequenced in a study of blood T cell repertoires in COVID-19 (dated by TCRdb to 2020 to 2022). The library was produced with the immunoSEQ multiplex PCR assay. TCRdb took this table from immuneACCESS and kept in-frame rearrangements with V and J called. Such tables lack part of the clones; where checked against another copy, unresolved V genes explain under half of the gap, and the rest is unexplained. The sample table holds hundreds of thousands of clones, of which around four fifths were seen once. The ten largest clones take up under 15% of the sample. Material: peripheral blood. The receptor set was obtained from a woman in her sixties or seventies with active or convalescent COVID-19.

As for this clone: This sample also contains other DNA sequences that code for the same CDR3. The chain carries TRBV6-5 and TRBJ2-7; a weak D match, TRBD2 (6 bases). The germline CDR1 and CDR2 sequences are MNHEY and SVGAGI. The ends were cut back, 0 bases at V and 2 bases at J, with 8 bases in the middle. The CDR3 spans 14 residues. For the CDR3, the DNA is TGTGCCAGCAGTTACTCGGGGACTCCCTACGAGCAGTACTTC. Translating gives CASSYSGTPYEQYF.

This clone has a single count. V is TRBV4-1 and J is TRBJ2-3, with TRBD2 matching over 12 bases. The length of the CDR3 is 14 residues. CDR1 MGHRA and CDR2 YSYEKL come from the germline V gene. V shed 5 bases, J shed 14 bases, and the junction held 11 bases outside the gene matches. CDR3 sequence reads: CASSSTSRTSGAYF. CDR3 DNA sequence: TGCGCCAGCAGCTCCACATCCCGGACTAGCGGGGCGTATTTT.

This clone occurred once. The CDR3 coding sequence is TGTGCCAGCTCACCTACAGGGTCGGGCCACGAGCAGTACTTC. It encodes CASSPTGSGHEQYF. The V and J genes are TRBV18 and TRBJ2-7, with a possible D match to TRBD1 (6 bases). The V gene lost 3 bases and the J gene lost 5 bases, with 14 bases spanning the gap. The germline CDR1 and CDR2 sequences are KGHSH and LQKENI. CDR3 length equals 14 residues. Full variable domain (rest looked up from reference TRBV18 and TRBJ2-7): NAGVMQNPRHLVRRRGQEARLRCSPMKGHSHVYWYRQLPEEGLKFMVYLQKENIIDESGMPKERFSAEFPKEGPSILRIQQVVRGDSAAYFCASSPTGSGHEQYFGPGTRLTVT.

V usage is TRBV29-1 and J usage is TRBJ1-1; D is ambiguous. V was shortened by 1 base and J by 5 bases, with 14 bases between the two germline ends. This CDR3 comprises 14 residues. CDR1 SQVTM and CDR2 ANQGSEA come from the germline V gene. The CDR3 is CSVEVAVSGTEAFF. The CDR3 region has the DNA TGCAGCGTTGAAGTTGCGGTTTCGGGGACTGAAGCTTTCTTT.

The rearrangement uses TRBV6-5 and TRBJ1-2; 7 nucleotides match TRBD1. V shed 6 bases, J shed 5 bases, and the junction held 12 bases outside the gene matches. The CDR3 loop spans 15 amino acids. CDR1 and CDR2 from the germline V gene are MNHEY and SVGAGI. CDR3 region: CASSPTTGSWYGYTF. CDR3 DNA: TGTGCCAGCAGCCCGACGACAGGGAGTTGGTATGGCTACACCTTC.

The chain has TRBV25-1 and TRBJ2-7; 8 bases fit TRBD2. V dropped 4 bases and J dropped 5; count of bases not matched to a gene: 13. In germline, CDR1 is MGHDK, CDR2 SYGVNS. The length of the CDR3 is 16 residues. The CDR3 DNA reads as TGTGCCAGCAGTGGCGGGGGGTCCGAAGGGGTGAACGAGCAGTACTTC. Translated, it gives CASSGGGSEGVNEQYF.

A few counts support this clone. This chain uses TRBV19 with TRBJ1-1; TRBD1 matches 7 bases. The germline CDR1 and CDR2 sequences are LNHDA and SQIVND (reference sequence). V trimming: 7 bases; J trimming: 4 bases; junction bases outside the gene matches: 6. The CDR3 runs 13 residues. As DNA, the CDR3 is TGTGCCAGTAATACAGGGGTATCCACTGAAGCTTTCTTT. Translation gives CASNTGVSTEAFF.

The sample holds one count of this clone. The rearrangement uses TRBV3-1 (or the pseudogene TRBV3-2) and TRBJ1-1, with TRBD1 matching 11 bases. With V trimmed by 4 bases and J by 11 bases, 9 bases remained unmatched. Germline values: CDR1 LGHDT, CDR2 YNNKEL (reference sequence). The length of the CDR3 is 14 residues. The CDR3 here is CASSRGQGVAVAFF. The CDR3 nucleotides read TGTGCCAGCAGCCGGGGACAGGGGGTTGCTGTGGCTTTCTTT.

J is TRBJ1-4 and V is TRBV9; no clear D. The germline V gene has CDR1 SGDLS and CDR2 YYNGEE. Trimming removed 0 bases at V and 0 bases at J, with 3 bases between. The CDR3 contains 14 residues. The CDR3 spells CASSVAATNEKLFF. The CDR3 DNA reads TGTGCCAGCAGCGTAGCCGCAACTAATGAAAAACTGTTTTTT.

The gene calls are TRBV7-2 and TRBJ2-3; 9 bases line up with TRBD2. The trim removed 0 bases at V and 3 bases at J, leaving 10 bases unmatched. CDR1 and CDR2 from the germline V gene are SGHTA and FQGNSA. This CDR3 comprises 18 residues. DNA for the CDR3: TGTGCCAGCAGCTTAGCTACAATGGCGGGGGGGCTAACAGATACGCAGTATTTT. Protein sequence: CASSLATMAGGLTDTQYF.

This chain joins TRBV6-1 and TRBJ2-3; 12 positions match TRBD2. The CDR3 sequence is 17 residues long. Germline CDR1 MNHNS, CDR2 SASEGT. V lost 1 base to trimming and J lost 2 bases; unmatched junction nucleotides: 4. The CDR3 coding sequence is TGTGCCAGCAGTGAAGGGCTAGCGGGGGGGGTCACAGATACGCAGTATTTT. It is translated as CASSEGLAGGVTDTQYF.

J is TRBJ1-1 and V is TRBV25-1; a weak D match, TRBD1 (6 bases). With 2 bases removed from V and 10 bases from J, the gap between germline ends came to 14 bases. The CDR3 is made up of 13 amino acids. Germline V gene lookup returns CDR1 MGHDK and CDR2 SYGVNS. The CDR3 DNA reads as TGTGCCAGCAGTGAACATAGTATAGGGGGAGCTTTCTTT. Its protein product is CASSEHSIGGAFF.

V is TRBV21-1 and J is TRBJ1-3; the table's D gene call, TRBD1, was not cross checked with the DNA. TRBV21-1 is reported as a pseudogene. The CDR3 consists of 15 residues. The CDR3 reads CASSGTGTPGNTIYF. CDR3 in DNA: TGTGCCAGCAGCGGGACAGGAACCCCTGGAAACACCATATATTTT.

The count of this clone is one. The rearrangement joins TRBV4-3 to TRBJ1-2; 8 bases align to TRBD1. CDR3 length equals 17 residues. Germline V CDR1 and CDR2: LGHNA, YSLEER. V shed 4 bases and J 3 bases; nucleotides not matched to a gene: 13. This chain's CDR3 is CASSLRGSYRGDYGYTF. The CDR3 nucleotides are TGCGCCAGCAGCCTAAGAGGAAGTTACAGGGGGGACTATGGCTACACCTTC.

This chain connects TRBV6-5 to TRBJ2-1, with TRBD2 matching 7 bases. The ends lost 8 bases at V and 8 bases at J; junction bases unmatched: 9. The CDR3 loop spans 13 amino acids. Germline lookup yields CDR1 MNHEY and CDR2 SVGAGI. The DNA for the CDR3 is TGTGCCAGCCGGGGAGGGGCCCTCGATGAGCAGTTCTTC. Protein product: CASRGGALDEQFF.

The V gene is TRBV5-1, the J gene TRBJ2-3; D is possibly TRBD2 (7 bases). V lost 0 bases, J lost 8 bases, and 19 bases lay in between. Germline values: CDR1 SGHRS, CDR2 YFSETQ. The CDR3 is made up of 16 amino acids. The CDR3 DNA sequence: TGCGCCAGCAGCTTGGCCCGGGGGGCCACCCGGGGTACGCAGTATTTT. Its translation is CASSLARGATRGTQYF. Filled out from reference TRBV5-1 and TRBJ2-3, the complete variable domain reads KAGVTQTPRYLIKTRGQQVTLSCSPISGHRSVSWYQQTPGQGLQFLFEYFSETQRNKGNFPGRFSGRQFSNSRSEMNVSTLELGDSALYLCASSLARGATRGTQYFGPGTRLTVL.